This paragraph reports one TCR beta chain. Antigen unknown. The sample belongs to a study of shared clonotypes between healthy human individuals. Whole-study findings and limits: Relative to their counterparts shared across all four donors, non-shared clonotypes exhibited diminished generation probabilities.

The study drew its donors from healthy HIV-negative adults without recent acute infections or vaccinations. The material for each subset, its genomic DNA, was split evenly across several immunoSEQ plates. Only in-frame clones appear in the TCRdb table, and some are missing; sequencing was by immunoSEQ multiplex PCR. The data contain about 2.4 million clones, approximately 94% of them singletons. The CDR3 contains 14 residues. The ends were cut back, 1 base at V and 0 bases at J, with 4 bases in the middle. Germline loops: CDR1 SNHLY, CDR2 FYNNEI. Sequencing was carried out using naive CD4+ T cells sorted from blood. As for subset: CD45RA+ positively selected. The chain recombines TRBV2 with TRBJ2-4; D is unresolved. The receptor was isolated from a man aged 18 to 29 in good health. The CDR3 DNA sequence: TGTGCCAGCAGTGAAGGTCTAGCCAAAAACATTCAGTACTTC. Amino acid sequence: CASSEGLAKNIQYF.